This paragraph reports one T cell receptor beta chain. What it binds is unknown. Repertoires were generated with immunoSEQ multiplex PCR, while TCRdb's copy carries only in-frame clones and drops some. Of 100,000 to 130,000 clones in the sample, approximately 89% are singletons; the top ten hold approximately 3.1%. This specimen belongs to a study of T cell responses to AZD1222 COVID-19 vaccine. Trimming shortened V by 6 bases and J by 0 bases, and 15 bases separated the two germline ends. CDR1 is SGHNT and CDR2 is YYREEE in the germline V gene (reference sequence). The CDR3 loop spans 15 amino acids. Study results and limitations: Only a handful of people who got AZD1222 tested seropositive at baseline. White British donors predominated, females outnumbered males, and clonal diversity was possibly underestimated. With two AZD1222 doses given, Spike-specific TCR breadth and depth both rose. Variant regions that are unmutated are reportedly the target of nearly half of spike-specific TCRs.

Material: peripheral blood, obtained on day 0 of MenACWY control vaccination. V gene TRBV5-4 combines with J gene TRBJ1-2, with D tentatively TRBD1 (5 bases). The sequence was obtained from an adult in good health. CDR3 nucleotide sequence: TGTGCCAGCACCCCAGTAAGGGGAGCTAACTATGGCTACACCTTC. Protein sequence: CASTPVRGANYGYTF.